This TCR beta chain stems from a study of cytomegalovirus exposure and HLA in healthy donors. PCR employed 60 Vbeta and 13 Jbeta primers. The repertoire was sequenced with immunoSEQ multiplex PCR; TCRdb's copy has only in-frame clones and lacks some. The sample has about 190,000 clones; about 83% are singletons. Germline-derived CDR1 and CDR2 are SNHLY and FYNNEI. The CDR3 sequence is 16 residues long. Trimming cost V 4 bases and J 5 bases, with 21 bases left between them. Sequenced input: PBMCs. V gene TRBV2 combines with J gene TRBJ2-7; D may be TRBD2 (6 bases). This TCR came from a woman aged 25 to 45 in good health and CMV-seropositive. The CDR3 coding sequence is TGTGCCAGCAGTGTCCTAGGGGCGCGTGGAGGGAACGAGCAGTACTTC. Encoded protein: CASSVLGARGGNEQYF.